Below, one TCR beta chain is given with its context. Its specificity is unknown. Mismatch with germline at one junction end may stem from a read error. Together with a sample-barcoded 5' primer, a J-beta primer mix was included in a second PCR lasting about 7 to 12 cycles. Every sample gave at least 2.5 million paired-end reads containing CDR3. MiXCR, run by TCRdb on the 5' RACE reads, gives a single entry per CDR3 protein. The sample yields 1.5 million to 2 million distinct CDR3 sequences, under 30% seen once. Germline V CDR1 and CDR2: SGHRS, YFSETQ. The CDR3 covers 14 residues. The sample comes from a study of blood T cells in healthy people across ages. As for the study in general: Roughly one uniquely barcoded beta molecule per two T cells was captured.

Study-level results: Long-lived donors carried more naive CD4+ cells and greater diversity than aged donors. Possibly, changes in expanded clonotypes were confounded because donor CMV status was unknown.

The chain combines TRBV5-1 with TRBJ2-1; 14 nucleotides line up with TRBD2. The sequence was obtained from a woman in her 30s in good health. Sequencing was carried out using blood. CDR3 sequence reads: CASNSGLAGGEQIF. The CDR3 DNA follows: TGCGCCAGCAACAGTGGACTAGCGGGAGGTGAGCAGATCTTC.